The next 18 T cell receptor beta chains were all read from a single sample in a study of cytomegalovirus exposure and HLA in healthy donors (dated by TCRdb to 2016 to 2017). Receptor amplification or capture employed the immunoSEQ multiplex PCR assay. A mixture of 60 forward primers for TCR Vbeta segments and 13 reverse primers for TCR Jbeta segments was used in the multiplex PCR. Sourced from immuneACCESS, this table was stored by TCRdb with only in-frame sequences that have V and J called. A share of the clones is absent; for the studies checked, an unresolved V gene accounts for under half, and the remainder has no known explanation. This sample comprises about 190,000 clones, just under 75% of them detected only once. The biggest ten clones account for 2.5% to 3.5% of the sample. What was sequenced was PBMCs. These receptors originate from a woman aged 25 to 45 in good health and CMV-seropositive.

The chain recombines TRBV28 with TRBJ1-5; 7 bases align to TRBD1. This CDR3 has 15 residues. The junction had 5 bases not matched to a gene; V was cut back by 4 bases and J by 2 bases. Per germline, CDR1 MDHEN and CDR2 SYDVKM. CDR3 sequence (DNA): TGTGCCAGCAGTTCCGTCACAGGGGGCAATCAGCCCCAGCATTTT. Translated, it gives CASSSVTGGNQPQHF.

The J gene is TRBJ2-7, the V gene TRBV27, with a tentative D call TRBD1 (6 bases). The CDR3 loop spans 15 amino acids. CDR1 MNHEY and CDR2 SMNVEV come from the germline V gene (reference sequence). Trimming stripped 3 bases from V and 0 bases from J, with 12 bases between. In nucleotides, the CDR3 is TGTGCCAGCAGTTTTTGGGGGACAAGCTCCTACGAGCAGTACTTC. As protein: CASSFWGTSSYEQYF.

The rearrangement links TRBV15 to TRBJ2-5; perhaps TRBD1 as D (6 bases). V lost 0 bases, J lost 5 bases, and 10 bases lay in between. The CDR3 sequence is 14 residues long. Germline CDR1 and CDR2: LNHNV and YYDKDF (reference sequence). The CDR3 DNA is TGTGCCACCAGCAGAGACAGGGGTGAGGAGACCCAGTACTTC. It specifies CATSRDRGEETQYF.

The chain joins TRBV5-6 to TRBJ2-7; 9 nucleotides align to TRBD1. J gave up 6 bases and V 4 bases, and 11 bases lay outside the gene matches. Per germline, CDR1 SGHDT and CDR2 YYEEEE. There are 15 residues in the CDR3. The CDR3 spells CASSPSGTGSREQYF. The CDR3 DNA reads TGTGCCAGCAGCCCATCCGGGACAGGGAGCCGCGAGCAGTACTTC. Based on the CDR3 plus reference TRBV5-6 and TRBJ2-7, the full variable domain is DAGVTQSPTHLIKTRGQQVTLRCSPKSGHDTVSWYQQALGQGPQFIFQYYEEEERQRGNFPDRFSGHQFPNYSSELNVNALLLGDSALYLCASSPSGTGSREQYFGPGTRLTVT.

The CDR3 region is CASSDGQWQGGYTF. CDR3 nucleotide sequence: TGTGCCAGCAGTGACGGACAGTGGCAGGGGGGCTACACCTTC. The gene calls are TRBV6-1 and TRBJ1-2; maybe TRBD1 (6 bases). The CDR3 runs 14 residues. The V gene lost 3 bases and the J gene lost 8 bases, with 16 bases spanning the gap. Germline V gene data show CDR1 as MNHNS and CDR2 as SASEGT.

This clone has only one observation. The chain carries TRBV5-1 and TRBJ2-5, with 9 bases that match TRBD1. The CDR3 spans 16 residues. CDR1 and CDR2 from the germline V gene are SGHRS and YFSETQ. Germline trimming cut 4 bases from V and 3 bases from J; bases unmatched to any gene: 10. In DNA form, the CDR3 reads TGCGCCAGCAGCCCGGGGACAGGGACGAATAAAGAGACCCAGTACTTC. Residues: CASSPGTGTNKETQYF.

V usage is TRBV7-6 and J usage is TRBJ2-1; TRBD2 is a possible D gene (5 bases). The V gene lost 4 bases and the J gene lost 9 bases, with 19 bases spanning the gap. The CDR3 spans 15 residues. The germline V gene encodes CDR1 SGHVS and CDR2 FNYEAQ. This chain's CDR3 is CASSSPTRGKGEQFF. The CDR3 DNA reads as TGTGCCAGCAGCTCCCCGACTCGGGGAAAGGGTGAGCAGTTCTTC. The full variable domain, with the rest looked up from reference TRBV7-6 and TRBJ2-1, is GAGVSQSPRYKVTKRGQDVALRCDPISGHVSLYWYRQALGQGPEFLTYFNYEAQQDKSGLPNDRFSAERPEGSISTLTIQRTEQRDSAMYRCASSSPTRGKGEQFFGPGTRLTVL.

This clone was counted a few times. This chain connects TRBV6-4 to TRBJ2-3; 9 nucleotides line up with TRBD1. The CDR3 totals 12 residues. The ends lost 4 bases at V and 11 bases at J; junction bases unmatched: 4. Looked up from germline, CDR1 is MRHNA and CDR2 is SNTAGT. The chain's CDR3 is CASSAGTGKQYF. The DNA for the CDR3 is TGTGCCAGCAGTGCCGGGACAGGGAAGCAGTATTTT.

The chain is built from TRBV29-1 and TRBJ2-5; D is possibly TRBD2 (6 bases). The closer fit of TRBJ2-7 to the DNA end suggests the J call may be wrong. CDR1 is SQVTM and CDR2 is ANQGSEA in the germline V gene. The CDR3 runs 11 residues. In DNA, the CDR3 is TGCAGCGCCGTGGACTACTACGAGCAGTACTTC. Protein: CSAVDYYEQYF.

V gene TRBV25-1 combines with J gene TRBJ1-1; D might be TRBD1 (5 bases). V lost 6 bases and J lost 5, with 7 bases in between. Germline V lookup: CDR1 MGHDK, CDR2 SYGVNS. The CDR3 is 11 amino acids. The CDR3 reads CASRGGTEAFF. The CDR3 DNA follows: TGTGCCAGCAGGGGGGGGACTGAAGCTTTCTTT.

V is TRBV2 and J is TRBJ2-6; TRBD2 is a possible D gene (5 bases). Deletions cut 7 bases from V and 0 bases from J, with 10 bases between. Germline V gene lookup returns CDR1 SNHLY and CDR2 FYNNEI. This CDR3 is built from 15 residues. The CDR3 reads CASTGISSGANVLTF. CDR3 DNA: TGTGCCAGCACCGGGATCAGCTCTGGGGCCAACGTCCTGACTTTC.

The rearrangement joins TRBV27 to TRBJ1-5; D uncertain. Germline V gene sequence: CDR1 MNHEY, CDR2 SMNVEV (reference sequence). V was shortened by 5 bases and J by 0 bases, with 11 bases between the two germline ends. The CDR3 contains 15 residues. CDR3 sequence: CASSDGVNSNQPQHF. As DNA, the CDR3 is TGTGCCAGCAGTGACGGAGTCAATAGCAATCAGCCCCAGCATTTT.

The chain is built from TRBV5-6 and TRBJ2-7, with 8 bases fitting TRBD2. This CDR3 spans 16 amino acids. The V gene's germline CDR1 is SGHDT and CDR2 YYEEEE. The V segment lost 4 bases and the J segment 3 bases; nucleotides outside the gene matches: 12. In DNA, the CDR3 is TGTGCCAGCAGCGTCCTCGGGGGGGACGAGAACTACGAGCAGTACTTC. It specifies CASSVLGGDENYEQYF.

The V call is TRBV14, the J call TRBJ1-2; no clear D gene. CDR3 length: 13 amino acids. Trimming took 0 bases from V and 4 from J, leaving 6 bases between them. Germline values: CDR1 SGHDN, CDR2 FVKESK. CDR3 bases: TGTGCCAGCAGCCAAGATTACAGCTATGGCTACACCTTC. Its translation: CASSQDYSYGYTF.

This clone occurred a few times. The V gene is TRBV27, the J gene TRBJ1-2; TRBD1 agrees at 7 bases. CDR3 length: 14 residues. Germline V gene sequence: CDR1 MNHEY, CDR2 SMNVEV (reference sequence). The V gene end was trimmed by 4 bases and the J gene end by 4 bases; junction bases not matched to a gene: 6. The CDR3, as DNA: TGTGCCAGCAGTTCGGGGACAGCAAGCTATGGCTACACCTTC. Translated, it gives CASSSGTASYGYTF.

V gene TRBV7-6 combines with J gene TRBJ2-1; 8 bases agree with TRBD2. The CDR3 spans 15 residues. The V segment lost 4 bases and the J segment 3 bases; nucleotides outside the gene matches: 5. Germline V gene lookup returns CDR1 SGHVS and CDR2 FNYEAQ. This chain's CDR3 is CASSSPGTSYNEQFF. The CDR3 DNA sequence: TGTGCCAGCAGCTCTCCCGGGACTAGCTACAATGAGCAGTTCTTC.

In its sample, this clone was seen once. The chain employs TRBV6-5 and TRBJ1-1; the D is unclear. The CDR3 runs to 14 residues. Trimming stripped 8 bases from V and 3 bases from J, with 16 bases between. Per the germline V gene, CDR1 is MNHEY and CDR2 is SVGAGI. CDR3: CASVGLPDHTEAFF. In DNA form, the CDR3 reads TGTGCCAGCGTCGGACTCCCGGATCACACTGAAGCTTTCTTT.

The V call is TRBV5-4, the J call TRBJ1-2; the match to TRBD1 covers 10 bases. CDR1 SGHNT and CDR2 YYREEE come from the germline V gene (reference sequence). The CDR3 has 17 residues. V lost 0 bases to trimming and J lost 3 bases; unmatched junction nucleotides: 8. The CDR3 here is CASSLEAGQGWDYGYTF. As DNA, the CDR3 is TGTGCCAGCAGCTTGGAAGCGGGACAGGGGTGGGACTATGGCTACACCTTC.